The present TCR beta chain was sequenced within a study of regulatory T cells in long-lasting Graves disease. Looking at the study overall: New Graves' disease cases had less than 3 months of antithyroid drugs.

CDR3-region Arm-PCR and iRepertoire HTBI primers produced the TCR beta libraries. TCRdb redid the calling of the multiplex PCR reads with MiXCR, one entry per CDR3 protein. The table includes 300,000 to 450,000 distinct CDR3 sequences, roughly a sixth detected once. The CDR3 spans 15 residues. Germline CDR1 is LGHDT and CDR2 is YNNKEL (reference sequence). A remark on this clonotype: A junction boundary mismatches the germline segment, possibly from a read error.

Time point given: newly diagnosed GD, antithyroid drugs for less than 3 months. Making the TCR library involved RNA that had been extracted from PBMCs. The chain uses TRBV3-1 and TRBJ1-2, with TRBD1 matching 9 bases. The receptor was derived from a female donor with Graves disease. The starting material was peripheral blood mononuclear cells (PBMCs), obtained at new diagnosis, from a patient treated with antithyroid drugs. The CDR3 reads CATSPGQGLLVGYAF. The CDR3 coding sequence is TGTGCCACCAGCCCGGGACAGGGTTTACTCGTGGGCTACGCCTTC.